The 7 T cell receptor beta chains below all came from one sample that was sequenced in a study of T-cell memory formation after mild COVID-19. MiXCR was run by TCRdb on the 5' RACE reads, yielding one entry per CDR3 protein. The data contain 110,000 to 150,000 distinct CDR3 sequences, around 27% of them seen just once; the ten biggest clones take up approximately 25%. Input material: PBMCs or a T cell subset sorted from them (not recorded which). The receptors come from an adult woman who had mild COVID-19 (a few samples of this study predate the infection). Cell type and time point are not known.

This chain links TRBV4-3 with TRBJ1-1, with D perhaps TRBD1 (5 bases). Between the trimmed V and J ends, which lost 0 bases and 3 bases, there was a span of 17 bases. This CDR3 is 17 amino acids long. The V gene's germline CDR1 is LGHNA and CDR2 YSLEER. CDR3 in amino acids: CASSQDRAGIGYTEAFF. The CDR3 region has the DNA TGCGCCAGCAGCCAAGATCGGGCAGGGATAGGGTACACTGAAGCTTTCTTT.

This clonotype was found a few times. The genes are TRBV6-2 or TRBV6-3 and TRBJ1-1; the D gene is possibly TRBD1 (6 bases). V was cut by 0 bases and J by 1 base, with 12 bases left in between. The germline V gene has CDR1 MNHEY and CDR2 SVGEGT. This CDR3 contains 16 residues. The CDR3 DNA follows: TGTGCCAGCAGTTACTCAAAGGCGGGACAGAACACTGAAGCTTTCTTT. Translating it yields CASSYSKAGQNTEAFF.

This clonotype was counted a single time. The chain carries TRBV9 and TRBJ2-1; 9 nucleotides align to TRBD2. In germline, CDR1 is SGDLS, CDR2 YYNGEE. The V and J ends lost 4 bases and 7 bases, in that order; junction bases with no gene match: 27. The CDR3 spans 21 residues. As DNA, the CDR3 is TGTGCCAGCAGCCTAACTCTACTAGGCGGGGGGGCCTCCCCGATGGCAAATGAGCAGTTCTTC. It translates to CASSLTLLGGGASPMANEQFF.

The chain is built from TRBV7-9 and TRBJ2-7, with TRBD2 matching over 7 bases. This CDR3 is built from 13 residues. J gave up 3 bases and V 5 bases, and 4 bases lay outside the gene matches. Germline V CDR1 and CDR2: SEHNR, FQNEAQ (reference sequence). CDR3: CASSVGLLYEQYF. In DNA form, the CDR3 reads TGTGCCAGCAGCGTGGGACTACTCTACGAGCAGTACTTC.

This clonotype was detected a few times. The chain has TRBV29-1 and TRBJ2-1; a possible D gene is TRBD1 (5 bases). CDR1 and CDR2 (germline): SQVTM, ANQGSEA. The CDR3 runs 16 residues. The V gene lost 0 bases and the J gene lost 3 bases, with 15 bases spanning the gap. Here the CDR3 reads CSVEEQARALYNEQFF. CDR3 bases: TGCAGCGTTGAAGAGCAAGCCAGGGCTCTCTACAATGAGCAGTTCTTC.

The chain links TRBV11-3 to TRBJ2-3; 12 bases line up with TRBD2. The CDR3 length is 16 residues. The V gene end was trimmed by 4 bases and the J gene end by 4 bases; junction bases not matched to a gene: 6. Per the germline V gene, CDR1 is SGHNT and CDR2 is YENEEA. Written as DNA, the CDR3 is TGTGCCAGCAGCTCCAGGACTAGCGGGAACTCAGATACGCAGTATTTT. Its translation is CASSSRTSGNSDTQYF.

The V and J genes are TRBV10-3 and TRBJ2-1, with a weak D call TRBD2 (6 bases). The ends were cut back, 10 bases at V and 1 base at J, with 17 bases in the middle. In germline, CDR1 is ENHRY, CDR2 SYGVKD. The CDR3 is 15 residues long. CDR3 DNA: TGTGCCACCACACCCACGGGACTTTCCTACAATGAGCAGTTCTTC. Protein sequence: CATTPTGLSYNEQFF.